These 23 T cell receptor beta chains were all obtained from the same sample, sequenced in a study of blood T cell repertoires in COVID-19. TCRdb's table, derived via immunoSEQ multiplex PCR, lists solely in-frame clones and lacks some. This sample has 200,000 to 250,000 clones; around nine tenths occur once, and the top ten carry 2% to 2.5%. The sample consisted of peripheral blood. These receptors all stem from a woman aged 40 to 49 who had recovered from COVID-19.

This clone was found a few times. The CDR3 region is CATSRDNSGANVLTF. CDR3 DNA sequence: TGTGCCACCAGCAGAGACAACTCTGGGGCCAACGTCCTGACTTTC. V gene TRBV15 combines with J gene TRBJ2-6; D gene unclear. Germline V CDR1 and CDR2: LNHNV, YYDKDF (reference sequence). This CDR3 is built from 15 residues. Trimming took off 0 bases at V and 0 bases at J, with 3 bases between the two ends.

The chain uses TRBV6-2 or TRBV6-3 and TRBJ2-7; 8 bases align to TRBD2. This CDR3 is built from 15 residues. The trim removed 0 bases at V and 5 bases at J, leaving 6 bases unmatched. The germline V gene encodes CDR1 MNHEY and CDR2 SVGEGT. Here the CDR3 DNA reads TGTGCCAGCAGTTACTCTTTCGGGGGGGCCGACGAGCAGTACTTC. This gives the protein CASSYSFGGADEQYF.

The CDR3 sequence is CASSSYGQPNTEAFF. The CDR3 bases are TGTGCCAGCAGCTCATACGGACAGCCGAACACTGAAGCTTTCTTT. The chain employs TRBV7-2 and TRBJ1-1; D may be TRBD1 (6 bases). The V end lost 4 bases, the J end lost 1 base, and 13 bases lay between the germline ends. CDR1 and CDR2 (germline): SGHTA, FQGNSA. This CDR3 is 15 amino acids long.

The V and J genes are TRBV19 and TRBJ2-3, with a weak D call TRBD2 (6 bases). V lost 2 bases and J 2 bases, leaving 14 bases between the germline ends. The germline gives CDR1 LNHDA, CDR2 SQIVND (reference sequence). The CDR3 length is 16 residues. The CDR3 sequence: CASSINPGLITDTQYF. As DNA, the CDR3 is TGTGCCAGTAGTATAAATCCGGGACTGATCACAGATACGCAGTATTTT. The full variable domain, in which reference TRBV19 and TRBJ2-3 provide the parts outside the CDR3, is DGGITQSPKYLFRKEGQNVTLSCEQNLNHDAMYWYRQDPGQGLRLIYYSQIVNDFQKGDIAEGYSVSREKKESFPLTVTSAQKNPTAFYLCASSINPGLITDTQYFGPGTRLTVL.

V gene TRBV6-5 combines with J gene TRBJ1-4; no clear D. The V gene's germline CDR1 is MNHEY and CDR2 SVGAGI. The ends were cut back, 6 bases at V and 0 bases at J, with 5 bases in the middle. This CDR3 spans 13 amino acids. CDR3 sequence: CASRSSTNEKLFF. The DNA for the CDR3 is TGTGCCAGCAGGAGTTCAACTAATGAAAAACTGTTTTTT.

The chain employs TRBV5-6 and TRBJ1-2, with 7 bases identical to TRBD1. The V gene's germline CDR1 is SGHDT and CDR2 YYEEEE. V shed 4 bases and J 5 bases; nucleotides not matched to a gene: 14. The CDR3 length is 16 residues. In DNA, the CDR3 is TGTGCCAGCAGCCTACCGCGGACAGGAGTTGGTTATGGCTACACCTTC. This translates into CASSLPRTGVGYGYTF.

The V gene is TRBV19, the J gene TRBJ1-5, with TRBD1 matching 11 bases. The CDR3 is 18 amino acids. V lost 4 bases, J lost 0 bases, and 8 bases stayed unmatched. The germline V gene encodes CDR1 LNHDA and CDR2 SQIVND (reference sequence). The CDR3 DNA follows: TGTGCCAGTAGTACCCCGGACAGGGGGCTCGGTAGCAATCAGCCCCAGCATTTT. It yields the protein CASSTPDRGLGSNQPQHF.

The gene calls are TRBV3-1 (or the pseudogene TRBV3-2) and TRBJ1-2, with D unclear. This CDR3 has 14 residues. V was shortened by 0 bases and J by 8 bases, with 13 bases between the two germline ends. Looked up from germline, CDR1 is LGHDT and CDR2 is YNNKEL (reference sequence). This CDR3 is CASSQDLAGYGYTF. CDR3 coding DNA: TGTGCCAGCAGCCAAGATCTTGCAGGATACGGCTACACCTTC.

This chain connects TRBV5-8 to TRBJ2-4; TRBD2 matches at 7 bases. The germline V gene encodes CDR1 SGHTS and CDR2 YDEGEE. The CDR3 extends over 16 amino acids. V was clipped by 1 base and J by 7 bases; unmatched bases: 11. The CDR3 sequence is CASSLRPTGGRNIQYF. CDR3 bases: TGTGCCAGCAGCTTGAGACCGACGGGGGGACGGAACATTCAGTACTTC.

This clone occurred a few times. The CDR3 is CASAVGSNQPQHF. In nucleotides, the CDR3 is TGTGCCAGTGCGGTTGGATCCAATCAGCCCCAGCATTTT. The V call is TRBV19, the J call TRBJ1-5; unclear D gene. Between the trimmed V and J ends, which lost 8 bases and 3 bases, there was a span of 11 bases. CDR3 length equals 13 residues. The V gene's germline CDR1 is LNHDA and CDR2 SQIVND (reference sequence).

This clone is a singleton in its sample. This chain links TRBV6-6 with TRBJ2-7, with a possible D match to TRBD1 (6 bases). Germline assignment: CDR1 MNHNY and CDR2 SVGAGI (reference sequence). This CDR3 is built from 14 residues. V was cut by 6 bases and J by 6 bases, with 18 bases left in between. In DNA, the CDR3 is TGTGCCAGCAGAGAGGGGGTTTGGGCTCGCGAGCAGTACTTC. Its protein product is CASREGVWAREQYF.

The rearrangement links TRBV5-6 to TRBJ1-1; D unclear. The CDR3 length is 16 residues. The V gene lost 2 bases and the J gene lost 1 base, with 15 bases spanning the gap. Germline values: CDR1 SGHDT, CDR2 YYEEEE. CDR3 region: CASSFRGLFWNTEAFF. The CDR3 DNA is TGTGCCAGCAGCTTCCGGGGTTTGTTTTGGAACACTGAAGCTTTCTTT.

The chain joins TRBV6-5 to TRBJ2-7; TRBD2 matches at 7 bases. The J segment lost 8 bases and the V segment lost 8 bases, leaving 12 bases of the junction unmatched. Looked up from germline, CDR1 is MNHEY and CDR2 is SVGAGI. The length of the CDR3 is 13 residues. CDR3 sequence reads: CASSSGALRKQYF. The CDR3 region has the DNA TGTGCCAGCTCAAGCGGGGCCCTACGGAAGCAGTACTTC.

This clone was seen only a few times. V gene TRBV5-1 combines with J gene TRBJ2-3; D unclear. V lost 4 bases and J lost 4, with 13 bases in between. Looked up from germline, CDR1 is SGHRS and CDR2 is YFSETQ. CDR3 length: 14 residues. The CDR3 is CASSLPSGADTQYF. The DNA for the CDR3 is TGCGCCAGCAGCCTTCCCTCAGGCGCAGATACGCAGTATTTT.

V is TRBV7-3 and J is TRBJ1-1; D is unresolved. Per germline, CDR1 SGHTA and CDR2 FQGTGA. V was cut by 4 bases and J by 4 bases, with 10 bases left in between. This CDR3 region has 13 residues. As DNA, the CDR3 is TGTGCCAGCAGCTCGTCGGGGATCACTGAAGCTTTCTTT. Its protein is CASSSSGITEAFF. Based on the CDR3 plus reference TRBV7-3 and TRBJ1-1, the full variable domain is GAGVSQTPSNKVTEKGKYVELRCDPISGHTALYWYRQSLGQGPEFLIYFQGTGAADDSGLPNDRFFAVRPEGSVSTLKIQRTERGDSAVYLCASSSSGITEAFFGQGTRLTVV.

The V gene is TRBV9, the J gene TRBJ1-1; no clear D. CDR1 is SGDLS and CDR2 is YYNGEE in the germline V gene. The V and J ends lost 0 bases and 7 bases respectively, with 10 bases between them. CDR3 size: 13 residues. The CDR3 loop is CASSVATRGEAFF. For the CDR3, the DNA is TGTGCCAGCAGCGTAGCTACCCGGGGTGAAGCTTTCTTT.

V and J are TRBV10-3 and TRBJ1-5, with a tentative D call TRBD1 (6 bases). V was pared by 8 bases and J by 6 bases, with 14 bases between. The CDR3 runs to 13 residues. The V gene's germline CDR1 is ENHRY and CDR2 SYGVKD. In nucleotides, the CDR3 is TGTGCCATCGCTTCAGGGGTAAGTCAGCCCCAGCATTTT. This sequence encodes CAIASGVSQPQHF.

The V gene is TRBV6-5, the J gene TRBJ2-1; no definite D call. This CDR3 comprises 12 residues. The ends were cut back, 2 bases at V and 6 bases at J, with 5 bases in the middle. Germline V CDR1 and CDR2: MNHEY, SVGAGI. The CDR3 here is CASSYTSNEQFF. CDR3 DNA: TGTGCCAGCAGTTACACTTCCAATGAGCAGTTCTTC.

The gene calls are TRBV18 and TRBJ2-5, with D maybe TRBD1 (6 bases). Germline V gene lookup returns CDR1 KGHSH and CDR2 LQKENI. The CDR3 has 14 residues. V lost 2 bases and J 4 bases, leaving 11 bases between the germline ends. For the CDR3, the DNA is TGTGCCAGCTCACCAGGGGGCGCCTCAGAGACCCAGTACTTC. This encodes CASSPGGASETQYF.

The rearrangement links TRBV18 to TRBJ2-5; 10 bases match TRBD1. The V and J ends lost 3 bases and 5 bases, in that order; junction bases with no gene match: 3. The CDR3 loop spans 14 amino acids. Germline V gene lookup returns CDR1 KGHSH and CDR2 LQKENI. CDR3 in amino acids: CASSPGTGVETQYF. The CDR3 region has the DNA TGTGCCAGCTCACCGGGGACAGGGGTGGAGACCCAGTACTTC.

The genes are TRBV9 and TRBJ2-7, with 7 positions matching TRBD1. CDR1 is SGDLS, CDR2 YYNGEE, per germline. CDR3 length: 14 amino acids. Trimming cost V 0 bases and J 7 bases; bases outside gene matches: 7. CDR3 DNA: TGTGCCAGCAGCGTAGCCCCACAGGGGTGGGAGCAGTACTTC. Encoded protein: CASSVAPQGWEQYF.

The gene calls are TRBV15 and TRBJ2-7; TRBD1 might be the D (6 bases). V was shortened by 0 bases and J by 4 bases, with 13 bases between the two germline ends. Germline CDR1 and CDR2: LNHNV and YYDKDF (reference sequence). The CDR3 contains 15 residues. Here the CDR3 reads CATSRDGHRDYEQYF. The CDR3 DNA reads as TGTGCCACCAGCAGAGATGGACACAGGGATTACGAGCAGTACTTC.

The chain joins TRBV30 to TRBJ1-1, with D hard to call. There are 13 residues in the CDR3. Germline CDR1 is GTSNPN and CDR2 is SVGIG (reference sequence). Between the trimmed V and J ends, which lost 4 bases and 6 bases, there was a span of 15 bases. CDR3 sequence: CAWMEGSGAEAFF. In DNA form, the CDR3 reads TGTGCCTGGATGGAGGGAAGTGGCGCTGAAGCTTTCTTT.